One and the same sample provided the 25 T cell receptor beta chains below, sequenced in a study of post-analysis software for immune sequencing data. General study results and limits: Compared with controls, patients had more of 4 or 5 TRBV segments, including TRBV5-6, TRBV5-1 and TRBV20-1.

These TCRs' antigens remain unknown. Libraries were made from TCR beta cDNA, and they carried unique molecular identifiers. From the PCR reads, TCRdb called clonotypes with MiXCR, one entry per CDR3 protein. The data contain 650,000 to 850,000 distinct CDR3 sequences, approximately 57% of them singletons. Sequenced sample: blood. These receptors all stem from a girl aged 10-17 years with multiple sclerosis.

This clonotype was recorded a few times. The chain joins TRBV6-5 to TRBJ2-3, with 8 positions matching TRBD1. J was trimmed by 1 base and V by 2 bases; bases with no gene match: 5. The germline V gene encodes CDR1 MNHEY and CDR2 SVGAGI. The CDR3 loop spans 16 amino acids. As DNA, the CDR3 is TGTGCCAGCAGTTACCTCGAGACAGGGGGCACAGATACGCAGTATTTT. Translation: CASSYLETGGTDTQYF.

The chain uses TRBV9 and TRBJ2-5; D gene uncertain. Trimming pared 0 bases from V and 1 base from J, leaving 10 bases between. Germline loops: CDR1 SGDLS, CDR2 YYNGEE. The length of the CDR3 is 15 residues. In nucleotides, the CDR3 is TGTGCCAGCAGCGTAGATCCAGGTTCCCAAGAGACCCAGTACTTC. Translating gives CASSVDPGSQETQYF.

This clonotype showed up just once. The gene calls are TRBV20-1 and TRBJ1-5; D is uncertain. V shed 1 base and J shed 1 base, with 8 bases lying between them. The germline V gene encodes CDR1 DFQATT and CDR2 SNEGSKA (reference sequence). This CDR3 has 14 residues. The CDR3 spells CSARAGPSNQPQHF. In DNA form, the CDR3 reads TGCAGTGCTAGAGCGGGCCCGAGCAATCAGCCCCAGCATTTT.

This clonotype was counted between two and nine times. The chain couples TRBV5-1 to TRBJ2-7; D gene ambiguous. Germline values: CDR1 SGHRS, CDR2 YFSETQ. The CDR3 consists of 15 residues. The germline V and J ends were trimmed by 0 bases and 1 base, with 11 bases remaining between them. The CDR3 loop is CASSLEVALSYEQYF. DNA for the CDR3: TGCGCCAGCAGCTTGGAGGTAGCCTTGTCCTACGAGCAGTACTTC.

The rearrangement joins TRBV5-1 to TRBJ2-4; D is perhaps TRBD1 (6 bases). Trimming pared 4 bases from V and 8 bases from J, leaving 16 bases between. The CDR3 runs 14 residues. CDR1 is SGHRS and CDR2 is YFSETQ in the germline V gene. CDR3 nucleotides: TGCGCCAGCAGCCCCGGGACAAGGCTAGACATTCAGTACTTC. Amino acid sequence: CASSPGTRLDIQYF.

The sample holds a few counts of this clonotype. The rearrangement links TRBV5-1 to TRBJ2-3; D call uncertain. The CDR3 is 14 amino acids. V lost 2 bases, J lost 0 bases, and 7 bases lay in between. CDR1 is SGHRS, CDR2 YFSETQ, per germline. CDR3 protein: CASSFALSTDTQYF. DNA for the CDR3: TGCGCCAGCAGCTTTGCCCTAAGCACAGATACGCAGTATTTT.

V gene TRBV5-1 combines with J gene TRBJ1-5; D is ambiguous. The germline CDR1 and CDR2 sequences are SGHRS and YFSETQ. V was pared by 3 bases and J by 0 bases, with 10 bases between. The CDR3 length is 15 residues. The CDR3 here is CASSSAFNSNQPQHF. CDR3 nucleotides: TGCGCCAGCAGCTCGGCCTTTAATAGCAATCAGCCCCAGCATTTT.

CDR3: CASSLEGGRNEQFF. The CDR3 DNA follows: TGCGCCAGCAGCTTGGAAGGGGGTAGAAATGAGCAGTTCTTC. The rearrangement uses TRBV5-1 and TRBJ2-1; weak D call: TRBD1 (6 bases). V was cut by 0 bases and J by 7 bases, with 11 bases left in between. The V gene's germline CDR1 is SGHRS and CDR2 YFSETQ. There are 14 residues in the CDR3.

J is TRBJ2-5 and V is TRBV5-1; 7 positions agree with TRBD2. The germline CDR1 and CDR2 sequences are SGHRS and YFSETQ. This CDR3 has 14 residues. Trimming cost V 4 bases and J 2 bases; bases outside gene matches: 5. The CDR3 spells CASSVPSGQETQYF. The CDR3 nucleotides are TGCGCCAGCAGCGTACCTAGCGGACAAGAGACCCAGTACTTC.

The chain joins TRBV10-3 to TRBJ2-3; 7 bases align to TRBD2. CDR1 is ENHRY and CDR2 is SYGVKD in the germline V gene. J gave up 5 bases and V 2 bases, and 7 bases lay outside the gene matches. There are 15 residues in the CDR3. This CDR3 reads CAISEDSGNLDTQYF. Written as DNA, the CDR3 is TGTGCCATCAGTGAGGACAGCGGGAACTTAGATACGCAGTATTTT.

The J gene is TRBJ2-4, the V gene TRBV6-2 or TRBV6-3; D remains ambiguous. The J call may be wrong; the DNA end is better matched by TRBJ2-7. Germline CDR1 is MNHEY and CDR2 is SVGEGT. CDR3 length: 13 residues. CDR3 loop: CASSWKQTYEQYF. CDR3 DNA: TGTGCCAGCAGCTGGAAACAGACTTACGAGCAGTACTTC.

This clonotype has just a few counts. This chain links TRBV2 with TRBJ2-7; either TRBD1 or TRBD2 may fit D (5 bases each). Trimming stripped 4 bases from V and 1 base from J, with 14 bases between. Germline CDR1 and CDR2: SNHLY and FYNNEI. The length of the CDR3 is 15 residues. The CDR3 protein is CASSVWDQPSYEQYF. CDR3 DNA: TGTGCCAGCAGTGTATGGGACCAGCCATCCTACGAGCAGTACTTC. The full variable domain, completed using reference TRBV2 and TRBJ2-7, is EPEVTQTPSHQVTQMGQEVILRCVPISNHLYFYWYRQILGQKVEFLVSFYNNEISEKSEIFDDQFSVERPDGSNFTLKIRSTKLEDSAMYFCASSVWDQPSYEQYFGPGTRLTVT.

This clonotype appeared once. J is TRBJ2-1 and V is TRBV20-1; 7 bases fit TRBD2. The CDR3 is 14 amino acids. After removal of 5 bases from V and 6 bases from J, the junction contained 10 bases not matched to a gene. Germline CDR1 DFQATT, CDR2 SNEGSKA (reference sequence). CDR3 protein: CSAQTRTRGNEQFF. The DNA for the CDR3 is TGCAGTGCTCAAACTCGGACTAGAGGCAATGAGCAGTTCTTC.

The chain links TRBV15 to TRBJ2-7, with D uncertain. Germline-derived CDR1 and CDR2 are LNHNV and YYDKDF (reference sequence). CDR3 length equals 14 residues. The V end lost 0 bases, the J end lost 10 bases, and 16 bases lay between the germline ends. In DNA, the CDR3 is TGTGCCACCAGCAGAGAGGCTAGTGAAGACACCCAGTACTTC. It specifies CATSREASEDTQYF.

This clonotype was counted a few times. A read error may produce the germline difference seen at one junction end. DNA for the CDR3: TGTGCTAGCAGCTTAGGGACTATCGAGGAGAATGAGCAGTTCTTC. Translating gives CASSLGTIEENEQFF. This chain connects TRBV7-7 to TRBJ2-1, with 7 positions matching TRBD2. The CDR3 sequence is 15 residues long. Germline CDR1 and CDR2: SSHAT and FNYEAQ (reference sequence). Filled out from reference TRBV7-7 and TRBJ2-1, the complete variable domain reads GAGVSQSPRYKVTKRGQDVTLRCDPISSHATLYWYQQALGQGPEFLTYFNYEAQPDKSGLPSDRFSAERPEGSISTLTIQRTEQRDSAMYRCASSLGTIEENEQFFGPGTRLTVL.

The gene calls are TRBV27 and TRBJ1-2; 7 bases agree with TRBD1. Trimming removed 6 bases from V and 6 bases from J; junction bases left unmatched: 7. Germline CDR1 MNHEY, CDR2 SMNVEV (reference sequence). This CDR3 spans 13 amino acids. CDR3 in DNA: TGTGCCAGCAGAGACAGGGTAGGCCATGGCTACACCTTC. It translates to CASRDRVGHGYTF.

This clonotype has a handful of counts. The chain couples TRBV29-1 to TRBJ2-7, with 12 bases identical to TRBD2. Unmatched junction bases numbered 6, after V lost 4 bases and J lost 2 bases. Germline V gene lookup returns CDR1 SQVTM and CDR2 ANQGSEA. The CDR3 length is 15 residues. The CDR3 DNA follows: TGCAGCGTTGTGCTAGCGGGAGGGCGGACCTACGAGCAGTACTTC. It encodes CSVVLAGGRTYEQYF.

The V gene is TRBV5-1, the J gene TRBJ2-5; 8 positions agree with TRBD2. Matching the DNA end better, TRBJ2-4 makes the J call doubtful. This CDR3 is built from 14 residues. CDR1 is SGHRS, CDR2 YFSETQ, per germline. CDR3 loop: CASSLGASGNIQYF. The CDR3 DNA reads TGCGCCAGCAGCTTGGGGGCTAGCGGGAACATTCAGTACTTC.

This chain links TRBV2 with TRBJ2-3; TRBD2 matches at 7 bases. In germline, CDR1 is SNHLY, CDR2 FYNNEI. CDR3 length: 16 residues. The junction had 6 bases not matched to a gene; V was cut back by 2 bases and J by 1 base. Here the CDR3 DNA reads TGTGCCAGCAGTGAACCCCTAGCGGTACGCACAGATACGCAGTATTTT. Its protein product is CASSEPLAVRTDTQYF.

This chain uses TRBV20-1 with TRBJ2-7, with 9 bases that match TRBD2. Germline V CDR1 and CDR2: DFQATT, SNEGSKA (reference sequence). CDR3 length: 13 amino acids. V dropped 6 bases and J dropped 3; count of bases not matched to a gene: 6. The CDR3 DNA reads TGCAGTGCCCGGATAGCGGGGGACTACGAGCAGTACTTC. Residues: CSARIAGDYEQYF.

The chain couples TRBV28 to TRBJ2-5, with TRBD1 matching over 8 bases. The junction had 5 bases not matched to a gene; V was cut back by 2 bases and J by 6 bases. The CDR3 totals 14 residues. Germline values: CDR1 MDHEN, CDR2 SYDVKM. Here the CDR3 reads CASSLRQGAKTQYF. CDR3 coding DNA: TGTGCCAGCAGTTTAAGGCAGGGGGCGAAGACCCAGTACTTC.

This sequence joins TRBV5-1 and TRBJ1-2; D may be TRBD1 (6 bases). CDR3 length: 16 residues. CDR1 and CDR2 (germline): SGHRS, YFSETQ. Trimming pared 5 bases from V and 1 base from J, leaving 18 bases between. The CDR3 here is CASRPQIRGLNYGYTF. CDR3 nucleotides: TGCGCCAGCAGGCCTCAGATCAGGGGACTTAACTATGGCTACACCTTC.

The V call is TRBV20-1, the J call TRBJ2-7, with D perhaps assigned TRBD1 or TRBD2 (6 bases each). The CDR3 is made up of 16 amino acids. Germline CDR1 and CDR2: DFQATT and SNEGSKA (reference sequence). Trimming pared 3 bases from V and 1 base from J, leaving 19 bases between. The CDR3 DNA sequence: TGCAGTGCTAGGGGGTGGGGGGCCCAGGAATCCTACGAGCAGTACTTC. Translating gives CSARGWGAQESYEQYF.

The CDR3 loop is CSARGLPGKNTEAFF. The CDR3 bases are TGCAGTGCCAGGGGACTCCCTGGGAAGAACACTGAAGCTTTCTTT. The chain uses TRBV20-1 and TRBJ1-1; a possible D gene is TRBD1 (6 bases). The CDR3 sequence is 15 residues long. V shed 6 bases and J shed 1 base, with 18 bases lying between them. Per germline, CDR1 DFQATT and CDR2 SNEGSKA (reference sequence).

V is TRBV7-3 and J is TRBJ2-5; no reliable D call. The J call may be in error: the DNA end matches TRBJ2-7 better. The germline CDR1 and CDR2 sequences are SGHTA and FQGTGA. CDR3 size: 14 residues. The CDR3 region has the DNA TGTGCCAGCAGCTTAGGACCTAGGGACTACGAGCAGTACTTC. It is translated as CASSLGPRDYEQYF.